This TCR beta chain is from a study of Graves' ophthalmopathy and Graves' hyperthyroidism. The length of the CDR3 is 15 residues. Per germline, CDR1 LGHNA and CDR2 YNFKEQ. Deletions cut 0 bases from V and 7 bases from J, with 15 bases between. The evidence that diagnosis relied on was clinical symptoms, serum thyroxine, TRAb, thyroid ultrasound and orbital computed tomography. Someone took the PBMCs out of approximately 9.2 ml of fresh peripheral blood. This clonotype has ten or more counts. RNA transcripts were the source from which TCR beta CDR3 regions were amplified. HTBI primers served in a first-round RT-PCR, which a second-round multiplex PCR followed. Each CDR3 protein is one row after TCRdb ran MiXCR on the multiplex PCR reads. The sample holds 200,000 to 250,000 distinct CDR3 sequences; approximately 21% are singletons and the top ten take around two fifths.

The sequence came from a woman in her 50s with Graves' ophthalmopathy. The chain carries TRBV4-2 and TRBJ2-5; D gene unclear. The source material was peripheral blood. CDR3 sequence (DNA): TGTGCCAGCAGCCAAGACCGGCAGAGCTCGGGGACCCAGTACTTC. Encoded protein: CASSQDRQSSGTQYF.